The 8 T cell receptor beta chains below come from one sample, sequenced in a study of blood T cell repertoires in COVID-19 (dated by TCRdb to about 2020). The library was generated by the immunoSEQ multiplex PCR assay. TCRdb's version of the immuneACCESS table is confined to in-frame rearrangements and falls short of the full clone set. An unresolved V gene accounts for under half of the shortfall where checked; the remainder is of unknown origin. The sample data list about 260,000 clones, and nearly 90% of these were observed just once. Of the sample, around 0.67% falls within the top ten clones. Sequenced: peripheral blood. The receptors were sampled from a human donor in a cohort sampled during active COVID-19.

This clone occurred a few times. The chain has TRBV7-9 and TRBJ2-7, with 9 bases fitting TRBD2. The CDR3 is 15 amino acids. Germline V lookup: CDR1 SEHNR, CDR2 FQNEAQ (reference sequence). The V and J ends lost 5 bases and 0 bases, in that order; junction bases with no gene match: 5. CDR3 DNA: TGTGCCAGCAGCGCAGGTAGCGGGAGCTCCTACGAGCAGTACTTC. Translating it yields CASSAGSGSSYEQYF.

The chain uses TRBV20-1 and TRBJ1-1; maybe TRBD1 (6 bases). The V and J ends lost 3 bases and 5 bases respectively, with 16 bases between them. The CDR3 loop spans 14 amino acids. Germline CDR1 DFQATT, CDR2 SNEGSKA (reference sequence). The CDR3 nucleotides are TGCAGTGCTAGTACCACAGGGATTTTTACTGAAGCTTTCTTT. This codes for CSASTTGIFTEAFF.

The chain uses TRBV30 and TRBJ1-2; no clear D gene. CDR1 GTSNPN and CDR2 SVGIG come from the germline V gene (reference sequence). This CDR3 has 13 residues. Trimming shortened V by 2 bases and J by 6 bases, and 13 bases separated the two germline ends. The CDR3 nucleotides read TGTGCCTGGAGTCACAGAGGGTTCGATGGCTACACCTTC. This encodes CAWSHRGFDGYTF.

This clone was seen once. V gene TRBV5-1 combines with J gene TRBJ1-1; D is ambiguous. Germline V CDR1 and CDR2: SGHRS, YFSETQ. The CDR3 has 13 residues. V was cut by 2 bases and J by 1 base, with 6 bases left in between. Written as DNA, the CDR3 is TGCGCCAGCAGCTTTCCCTCGAACACTGAAGCTTTCTTT. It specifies CASSFPSNTEAFF.

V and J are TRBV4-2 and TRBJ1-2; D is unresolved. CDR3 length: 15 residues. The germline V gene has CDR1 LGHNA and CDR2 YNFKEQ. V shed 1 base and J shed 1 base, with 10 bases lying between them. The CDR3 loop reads CASSQVQDFNYGYTF. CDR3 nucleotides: TGTGCCAGCAGCCAAGTTCAGGACTTTAACTATGGCTACACCTTC.

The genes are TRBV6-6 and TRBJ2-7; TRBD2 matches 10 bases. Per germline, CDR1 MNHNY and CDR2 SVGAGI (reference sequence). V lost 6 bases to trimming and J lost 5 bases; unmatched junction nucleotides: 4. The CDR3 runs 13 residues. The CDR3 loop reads CASSTGTSDEQYF. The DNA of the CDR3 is TGTGCCAGCAGCACCGGGACTAGCGACGAGCAGTACTTC.

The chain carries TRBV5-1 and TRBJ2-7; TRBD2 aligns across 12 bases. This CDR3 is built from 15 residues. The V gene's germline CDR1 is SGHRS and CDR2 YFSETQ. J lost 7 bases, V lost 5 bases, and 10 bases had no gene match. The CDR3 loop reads CASSRTSGALGEQYF. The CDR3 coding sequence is TGCGCCAGCAGTAGGACTAGCGGGGCACTGGGGGAGCAGTACTTC.

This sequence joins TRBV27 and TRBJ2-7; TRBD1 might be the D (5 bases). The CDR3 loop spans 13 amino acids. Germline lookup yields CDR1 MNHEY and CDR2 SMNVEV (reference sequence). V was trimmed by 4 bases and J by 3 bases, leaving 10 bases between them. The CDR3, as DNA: TGTGCCAGCAGTTCCCGACAGTTCTACGAGCAGTACTTC. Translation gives CASSSRQFYEQYF.